The 2 T cell receptor beta chains listed next were all sequenced from one sample in a study of STAT5B mutations in CD4+ large granular lymphocyte leukemia. Clones were read by immunoSEQ multiplex PCR, and TCRdb kept only the in-frame ones, dropping some. This table has about 33,000 clones, about four fifths appearing once. The sequencing sample was made of CD4+ T cells from blood buffy coats. These receptor sequences come from a human donor in good health.

The genes are TRBV4-2 and TRBJ2-5; D might be TRBD1 (5 bases). The CDR3 runs 14 residues. CDR1 is LGHNA and CDR2 is YNFKEQ in the germline V gene. Between the trimmed V and J ends, which lost 8 bases and 2 bases, there was a span of 15 bases. The CDR3 region has the DNA TGTGCCAGCGGGCGAATGGGGCAGCAAGAGACCCAGTACTTC. Encoded protein: CASGRMGQQETQYF.

The chain uses TRBV6-1 and TRBJ2-5; 7 positions agree with TRBD2. This CDR3 has 16 residues. The ends lost 2 bases at V and 3 bases at J; junction bases unmatched: 9. Per germline, CDR1 MNHNS and CDR2 SASEGT. This chain's CDR3 is CASSEPPGGSEETQYF. CDR3 in DNA: TGTGCCAGCAGTGAACCCCCCGGCGGGAGCGAAGAGACCCAGTACTTC.